This T cell receptor beta chain came from a study of T-cell memory formation after mild COVID-19. Study results and caveats: Day 15 to 85 contractors were CD4/CD8 balanced; later expanders leaned CD4+.

As regards this clonotype: As yet, its antigen is unknown.

TCRdb passed the 5' RACE reads through MiXCR, listing each CDR3 protein once. The sample holds hundreds of thousands of distinct CDR3 sequences, approximately 25% seen once. V dropped 5 bases and J dropped 1 base, with 15 bases sitting between them. The germline gives CDR1 SGHVS, CDR2 FNYEAQ. This CDR3 has 15 amino acids. The genes are TRBV7-6 and TRBJ2-7; possible D gene TRBD1, 6 bases. The source is an adult woman who had mild COVID-19 (a few samples of this study predate the infection). Cell type and time point are not known. Sample: PBMCs or a T cell subset sorted from them (not recorded which). CDR3 nucleotide sequence: TGTGCCAGCAGCAAAGAGGGAAGGGGGTCCTACGAGCAGTACTTC. Translation gives CASSKEGRGSYEQYF.